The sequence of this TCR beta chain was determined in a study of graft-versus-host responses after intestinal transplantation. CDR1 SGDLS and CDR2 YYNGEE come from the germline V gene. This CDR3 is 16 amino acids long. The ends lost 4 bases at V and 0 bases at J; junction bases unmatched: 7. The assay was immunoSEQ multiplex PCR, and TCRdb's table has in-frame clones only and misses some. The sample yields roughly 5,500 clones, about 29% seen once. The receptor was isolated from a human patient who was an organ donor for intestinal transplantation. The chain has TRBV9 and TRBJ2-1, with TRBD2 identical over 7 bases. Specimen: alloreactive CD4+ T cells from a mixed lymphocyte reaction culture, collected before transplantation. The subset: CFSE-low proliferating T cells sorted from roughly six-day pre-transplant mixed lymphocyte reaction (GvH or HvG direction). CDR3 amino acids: CASSPRGTTSYNEQFF. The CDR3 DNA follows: TGTGCCAGCAGCCCACGAGGGACTACCTCCTACAATGAGCAGTTCTTC.